This is a list of T cell receptor beta chains from one sample in a study of regulatory T cells in long-lasting Graves disease. TCRdb re-analysed the multiplex PCR reads in MiXCR, keeping a single row per CDR3 protein. The data show roughly 560,000 distinct CDR3 sequences, around 12% seen once. These data were also reused for a study on T cells in Graves' hyperthyroidism and ophthalmopathy.

The sequencing here drew on peripheral blood mononuclear cells (PBMCs), taken at new diagnosis, from a patient treated with antithyroid drugs. The receptors originated from a woman between 25 and 40 years old with Graves disease. CDR3s include the opening cysteine and the closing phenylalanine or tryptophan. The order of the fields is clone size, V gene, D gene, J gene, CDR3 protein, CDR3 DNA. A D gene is named only where the DNA matches it firmly. For some rows the clone size is stated as once, few or many, or as a class when expanded; others skip it.

size: many
V: TRBV11-2
D: .
J: TRBJ1-1
CDR3: CASSPSGNPNTEAFF
DNA: TGTGCCAGCAGCCCCTCCGGTAATCCGAACACTGAAGCTTTCTTT

size: .
V: TRBV28
D: .
J: TRBJ1-2
CDR3: CASSSPNYYGYTF
DNA: TGTGCCAGCAGCTCCCCGAACTACTATGGCTACACCTTC

size: many
V: TRBV11-2
D: .
J: TRBJ2-1
CDR3: CASSLHRVAGNEQFF
DNA: TGTGCCAGCAGCTTACACAGGGTCGCCGGCAATGAGCAGTTCTTC

size: .
V: TRBV7-9
D: TRBD2
J: TRBJ2-1
CDR3: CASSKRDLYEQFF
DNA: TGTGCCAGCAGCAAGCGGGACCTCTATGAGCAGTTCTTC

size: many
V: TRBV20-1
D: .
J: TRBJ2-2
CDR3: CSASDVNTGELFF
DNA: TGCAGTGCTAGTGACGTGAACACCGGGGAGCTGTTTTTT

size: few
V: TRBV6-5
D: .
J: TRBJ1-5
CDR3: CVSSYRTDGHQPQHF
DNA: TGTGTCAGCAGTTACAGGACGGACGGTCATCAGCCCCAGCATTTT

size: .
V: TRBV7-9
D: .
J: TRBJ2-1
CDR3: CASVGRPYNEQFF
DNA: TGTGCCAGCGTTGGGCGGCCCTACAATGAGCAGTTCTTC

size: .
V: TRBV5-4
D: .
J: TRBJ2-5
CDR3: CASSALGWGTQYF
DNA: TGTGCCAGCAGCGCACTAGGTTGGGGGACCCAGTACTTC

size: many
V: TRBV7-2
D: .
J: TRBJ1-2
CDR3: CASSRELQNYGYTF
DNA: TGTGCCAGCTCCCGGGAGCTACAAAACTATGGCTACACCTTC

size: .
V: TRBV4-1
D: .
J: TRBJ2-6
CDR3: CASSQVLSSSGANVLTF
DNA: TGCGCCAGCAGCCAAGTTCTTTCGTCCTCTGGGGCCAACGTCCTGACTTTC

size: many
V: TRBV24-1
D: .
J: TRBJ2-1
CDR3: CATSDLWDNEQFF
DNA: TGTGCCACCAGTGATTTGTGGGACAATGAGCAGTTCTTC

size: many
V: TRBV11-1
D: TRBD2
J: TRBJ2-1
CDR3: CASSSGLAGGRYEQFF
DNA: TGTGCCAGCAGCTCTGGACTAGCGGGAGGAAGGTATGAGCAGTTCTTC

size: .
V: TRBV19
D: .
J: TRBJ1-1
CDR3: CASRPQRLIMNTEAFF
DNA: TGTGCCAGTAGGCCGCAGCGACTAATAATGAACACTGAAGCTTTCTTT

size: .
V: TRBV20-1
D: TRBD2
J: TRBJ2-1
CDR3: CSANRLAGGNEQFF
DNA: TGCAGTGCCAACCGACTAGCGGGAGGGAATGAGCAGTTCTTC

size: .
V: TRBV5-6
D: .
J: TRBJ2-6
CDR3: CASSDPQTAISGANVLTF
DNA: TGTGCCAGCAGCGACCCCCAGACCGCTATCTCTGGGGCCAACGTCCTGACTTTC

size: many
V: TRBV11-2
D: .
J: TRBJ1-3
CDR3: CASSLAGASGNTIYF
DNA: TGTGCCAGCAGCCTCGCTGGGGCCTCTGGAAACACCATATATTTT

size: few
V: TRBV6-1
D: TRBD1
J: TRBJ1-5
CDR3: CASRAPGQNQPQHF
DNA: TGTGCCAGCAGGGCTCCGGGACAGAATCAGCCCCAGCATTTT

size: .
V: TRBV5-8
D: .
J: TRBJ1-1
CDR3: CASSLGAGSKLFF
DNA: TGTGCCAGCAGCTTGGGGGCAGGGTCGAAGCTTTTCTTT

size: many
V: TRBV27
D: TRBD1
J: TRBJ2-1
CDR3: CASSLGDRVSSEQFF
DNA: TGTGCCAGCAGTTTAGGGGACAGGGTGTCTTCTGAGCAGTTCTTC

size: many
V: TRBV2
D: .
J: TRBJ2-3
CDR3: CVRRDIRLDTQYF
DNA: TGTGTACGCCGGGACATTCGGTTAGATACGCAGTATTTT

size: .
V: TRBV6-1
D: .
J: TRBJ1-2
CDR3: CASSEPREGDYGYTF
DNA: TGTGCCAGCAGTGAACCCAGGGAAGGAGATTATGGCTACACCTTC

size: many
V: TRBV19
D: .
J: TRBJ2-3
CDR3: CASTYRHLGTDTQYF
DNA: TGTGCCAGTACGTACAGACATCTTGGGACAGATACGCAGTATTTT

size: many
V: TRBV7-2
D: TRBD1
J: TRBJ2-2
CDR3: CASSLGQALTGELFF
DNA: TGTGCCAGCAGCCTGGGACAGGCTCTGACCGGGGAGCTGTTTTTT

size: many
V: TRBV7-3
D: TRBD2
J: TRBJ2-3
CDR3: CASSFLAGGGTDTQYF
DNA: TGTGCCAGCAGCTTCCTAGCGGGAGGTGGGACAGATACGCAGTATTTT

size: many
V: TRBV30
D: .
J: TRBJ1-1
CDR3: CAWSTAPSTEAFF
DNA: TGTGCCTGGAGTACAGCGCCAAGCACTGAAGCTTTCTTT

size: few
V: TRBV19
D: .
J: TRBJ1-6
CDR3: CASSMWENNSPLHF
DNA: TGTGCCAGTAGTATGTGGGAGAATAATTCACCCCTCCACTTT

size: many
V: TRBV4-1
D: TRBD2
J: TRBJ2-1
CDR3: CASSLGRGGNEQFF
DNA: TGCGCCAGCAGCCTAGGGCGGGGGGGCAATGAGCAGTTCTTC